This entry concerns a single T cell receptor (beta chain). Antigen unknown. The entry originates in a study of cytomegalovirus exposure and HLA in healthy donors. Study-wide points: Despite most TCR sequences being rare, some public TCRs occurred in many donors. Reportedly, diagnosis of cytomegalovirus status by the classifier showed high specificity and sensitivity.

Trimming cost V 4 bases and J 3 bases, with 10 bases left between them. The germline V gene encodes CDR1 SGHTA and CDR2 FQGNSA. This CDR3 comprises 14 residues. The table came from immunoSEQ multiplex PCR; TCRdb's copy has only in-frame clones and leaves some out. The table includes 170,000 or so clones, approximately 81% detected once. Sequencing was carried out using PBMCs. The TCR sequence derives from a man aged 18 to 29 in good health and CMV-seropositive. The genes are TRBV7-2 and TRBJ2-1; D not certain. CDR3 DNA: TGTGCCAGCAGCTCCAGGCCCCTCTACAATGAGCAGTTCTTC. Its protein product is CASSSRPLYNEQFF.